The source of this T cell receptor beta chain is a study of cytomegalovirus exposure and HLA in healthy donors. Study outcomes and limitations: Later analysis indicated greater clonal expansion among HLA-associated TCR beta chains than among equally common other chains.

In regard to this clone: What it binds is unknown.

The CDR3 loop spans 14 amino acids. CDR1 SGHRS and CDR2 YFSETQ come from the germline V gene. V shed 1 base, J shed 5 bases, and the junction held 4 bases outside the gene matches. PCR involved 60 Vbeta and 13 Jbeta primers. The data were produced by immunoSEQ multiplex PCR, yet TCRdb's version contains in-frame clones alone and is incomplete. The sample includes around 120,000 clones, under 90% of them seen just once. The TCR originated in a man aged 18 to 35 in good health and CMV-seronegative. This chain uses TRBV5-1 with TRBJ2-7; 9 positions agree with TRBD1. The sequencing input was PBMCs. The CDR3 loop reads CASSLTGGGHEQYF. The CDR3 bases are TGCGCCAGCAGCTTGACAGGGGGCGGGCACGAGCAGTACTTC.